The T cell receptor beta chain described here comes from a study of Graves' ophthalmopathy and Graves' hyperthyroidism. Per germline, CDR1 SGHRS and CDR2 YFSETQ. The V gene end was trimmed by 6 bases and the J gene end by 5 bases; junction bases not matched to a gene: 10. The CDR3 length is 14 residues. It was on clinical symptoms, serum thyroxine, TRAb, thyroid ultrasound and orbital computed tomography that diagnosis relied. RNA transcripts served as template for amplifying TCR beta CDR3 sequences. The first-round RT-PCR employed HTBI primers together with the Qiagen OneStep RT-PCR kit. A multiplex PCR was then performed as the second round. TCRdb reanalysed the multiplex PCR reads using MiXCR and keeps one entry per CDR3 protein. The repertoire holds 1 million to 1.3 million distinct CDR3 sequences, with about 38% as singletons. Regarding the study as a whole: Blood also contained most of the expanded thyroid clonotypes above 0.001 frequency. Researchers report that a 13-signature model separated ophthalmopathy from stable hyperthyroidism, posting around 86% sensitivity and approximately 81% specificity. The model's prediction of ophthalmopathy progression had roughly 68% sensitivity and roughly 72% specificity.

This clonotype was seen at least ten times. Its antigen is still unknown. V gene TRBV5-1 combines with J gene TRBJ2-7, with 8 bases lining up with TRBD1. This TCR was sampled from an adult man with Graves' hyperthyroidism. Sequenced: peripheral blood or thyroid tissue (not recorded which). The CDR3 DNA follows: TGCGCCAGCACGGAGACAGGGGTTACCCACGAGCAGTACTTC. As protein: CASTETGVTHEQYF.